This T cell receptor beta chain was documented in a study of T-cell reconstitution after alpha-beta-depleted transplantation in children. Findings and limits, study-wide: By about two months after transplant, alpha-beta T cells reportedly arose from several hundred graft clones that had expanded. T-cell numbers and diversity, one year after transplant, stemmed largely from T cells that were newly produced. Several patients had high TCRbeta diversity at day 60; it came from surviving recipient T cells and thymic progenitors.

Unique molecular identifiers tagged the TCRbeta library. TCRdb re-analysed the PCR reads in MiXCR, keeping a single row per CDR3 protein. The table lists fewer than 700,000 distinct CDR3 sequences, about an eighth of them singletons. This clonotype was seen ten or more times. The target antigen is unknown. Sequenced here: PBMCs, mostly from graft donor cells, sampled 360 days after TCRalphabeta/CD19-depleted stem cell transplant. This TCR was sampled from a male patient between 5 and 17 years old who had a stem cell transplant for acute myeloid leukemia, so the T cells may come from the graft donor.

The chain's CDR3 is CSAPTSVYEQYF. In DNA, the CDR3 is TGCAGTGCACCTACTAGCGTATACGAGCAGTACTTC. V usage is TRBV20-1 and J usage is TRBJ2-7; TRBD2 matches 7 bases. CDR1 is DFQATT, CDR2 SNEGSKA, per germline (reference sequence). J was trimmed by 4 bases and V by 6 bases; bases with no gene match: 6. The CDR3 spans 12 residues.